This passage covers 5 T cell receptor beta chains from one sample sequenced in a study of T cells in Graves' hyperthyroidism and ophthalmopathy. RNA transcripts were the template for amplifying TCR beta CDR3 regions. The HTBI set primed first-round TCR CDR3 RT-PCR. TCRdb used MiXCR to reprocess the multiplex PCR reads, holding one entry per CDR3 protein. The sample lists a few hundred thousand distinct CDR3 sequences, approximately 16% occurring once. The sequencing sample was made of blood. These receptors were collected from a woman in her thirties or forties with Graves' ophthalmopathy.

This clonotype has at least ten counts. V is TRBV12-3 or TRBV12-4 and J is TRBJ2-7; TRBD2 agrees at 9 bases. The V segment lost 3 bases and the J segment 5 bases; nucleotides outside the gene matches: 5. The CDR3 has 14 residues. The CDR3 here is CASSFGLAPHEQYF. CDR3 bases: TGTGCCAGCAGTTTTGGACTAGCGCCCCACGAGCAGTACTTC.

This clonotype was seen ten or more times. V usage is TRBV30 and J usage is TRBJ1-1; D gene unclear. The CDR3 totals 13 residues. V lost 0 bases to trimming and J lost 2 bases, with 7 bases between them. Germline V gives CDR1 GTSNPN, CDR2 SVGIG (reference sequence). The CDR3 DNA reads as TGTGCCTGGAGTGTGTTGCGAAACACTGAAGCTTTCTTT. Protein sequence: CAWSVLRNTEAFF.

This clonotype has at least ten counts. The genes are TRBV2 and TRBJ2-5; a weak D match, TRBD2 (7 bases). This CDR3 is built from 15 residues. The V end was cut by 6 bases, the J end by 2 bases, with 16 bases between. Germline lookup yields CDR1 SNHLY and CDR2 FYNNEI. Here the CDR3 DNA reads TGTGCCAGCAGGGGGGCGCGCGGGGGACAAGAGACCCAGTACTTC. As protein: CASRGARGGQETQYF. Supplemented by reference TRBV2 and TRBJ2-5, the full variable domain reads EPEVTQTPSHQVTQMGQEVILRCVPISNHLYFYWYRQILGQKVEFLVSFYNNEISEKSEIFDDQFSVERPDGSNFTLKIRSTKLEDSAMYFCASRGARGGQETQYFGPGTRLLVL.

V is TRBV12-3 or TRBV12-4 and J is TRBJ2-1; 8 bases agree with TRBD2. V lost 2 bases and J lost 4; bases outside the gene matches: 7. The CDR3 covers 16 residues. Here the CDR3 DNA reads TGTGCCAGCAGTTTAAGGAAGGCGGGGGGTTACAATGAGCAGTTCTTC. This gives the protein CASSLRKAGGYNEQFF.

Only a few counts were recorded for this clonotype. A junction end diverges from the germline sequence, so it may reflect a read error. This chain joins TRBV20-1 and TRBJ1-6; no clear D gene. The germline CDR1 and CDR2 sequences are DFQATT and SNEGSKA (reference sequence). There are 16 residues in the CDR3. The CDR3 nucleotides are TGCAGCGCTAGGTCGTGGAAAAGCTCCTATAATTCACCCCTCCACTTT. Protein sequence: CSARSWKSSYNSPLHF.